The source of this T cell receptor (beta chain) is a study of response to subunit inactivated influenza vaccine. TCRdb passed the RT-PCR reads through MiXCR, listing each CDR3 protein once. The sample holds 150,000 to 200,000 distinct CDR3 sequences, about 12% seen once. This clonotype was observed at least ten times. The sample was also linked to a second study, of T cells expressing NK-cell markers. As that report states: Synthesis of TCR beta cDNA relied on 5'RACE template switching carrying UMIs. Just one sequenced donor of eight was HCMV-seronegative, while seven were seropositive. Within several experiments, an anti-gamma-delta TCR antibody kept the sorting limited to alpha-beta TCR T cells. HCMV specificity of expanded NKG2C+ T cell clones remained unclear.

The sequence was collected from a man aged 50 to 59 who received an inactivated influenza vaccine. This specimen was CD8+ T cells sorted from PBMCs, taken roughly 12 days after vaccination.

The CDR3 loop is CASSQDPWEVGEQYF. The DNA for the CDR3 is TGCGCCAGCAGCCAAGATCCGTGGGAGGTGGGGGAGCAGTACTTC. V and J are TRBV4-3 and TRBJ2-7, with D maybe TRBD2 (6 bases). The V gene lost 0 bases and the J gene lost 7 bases, with 16 bases spanning the gap. CDR1 and CDR2 (germline): LGHNA, YSLEER. This CDR3 region has 15 residues.